The clone carrying this T cell receptor (beta chain) was detected ten times or more. This entry comes from a study of T cells after yellow fever vaccination. Study at large: Low-cell-number fractions underwent preparation using SMART-Seq v4 Ultra Low Input.

Study results and limitations: Just a small share of clonotypes turned up in the CD4 compartment as well as the CD8 compartment. A weaker but faster secondary response was observed, peaking on day 5 versus 15. Boosting was followed by the reappearance of most primary-vaccination clones (under 97% CD4, 85% to 90% CD8).

TCRdb processed the 5' RACE reads anew with MiXCR; each CDR3 protein has one entry. The sample has 40,000 to 50,000 distinct CDR3 sequences; about 6.8% are singletons. The receptor was isolated from a man aged 25 to 40 who received the YFV17D yellow fever vaccine. The sample here was CD8+ T cells not binding an NS4B(214-222) dextramer, sorted from PBMCs, taken 45 days after the yellow fever booster vaccination.

CDR3 sequence reads: CASSLLTGAGELFF. In nucleotides, the CDR3 is TGTGCCAGCAGCTTACTTACAGGGGCCGGGGAGCTGTTTTTT. This chain joins TRBV11-2 and TRBJ2-2, with TRBD1 matching 7 bases. This CDR3 is 14 amino acids long. Per germline, CDR1 SGHAT and CDR2 FQNNGV. Trimming took 2 bases from V and 6 from J; bases not matched to a gene: 3.